The 9 T cell receptor beta chains in this list originate from one sample, sequenced in a study of STAT5B mutations in CD4+ large granular lymphocyte leukemia. Method: immunoSEQ multiplex PCR; TCRdb's copy keeps in-frame clones and lacks some. The table shows more than 35,000 clones, with 65% to 90% occurring only once. The sample was CD4+ T cells from blood buffy coats. The receptors derive from a human donor in good health.

The chain recombines TRBV6-1 with TRBJ1-2, with 9 nucleotides matching TRBD1. The CDR3 is 16 amino acids. The V and J ends lost 0 bases and 4 bases, in that order; junction bases with no gene match: 6. CDR1 and CDR2 (germline): MNHNS, SASEGT. CDR3 residues: CASSEAGQGRGYGYTF. The CDR3 region has the DNA TGTGCCAGCAGTGAAGCTGGACAGGGGAGAGGCTATGGCTACACCTTC.

With respect to this clone: Germline and junction disagree at one end, which may indicate a read error. The rearrangement uses TRBV7-7 and TRBJ2-5; D remains ambiguous. This CDR3 is built from 14 residues. The germline gives CDR1 SSHAT, CDR2 FNYEAQ (reference sequence). Here the CDR3 reads CASSLSAGEKTQYF. In DNA form, the CDR3 reads TGTGCTAGCAGCTTATCTGCAGGTGAAAAGACCCAGTACTTC.

The chain is built from TRBV7-9 and TRBJ1-3; no clear D gene. The V end lost 2 bases, the J end lost 3 bases, and 5 bases lay between the germline ends. CDR1 is SEHNR, CDR2 FQNEAQ, per germline (reference sequence). The CDR3 length is 13 residues. The CDR3 DNA follows: TGTGCCAGCAGCTTAAGCCATGGAAACACCATATATTTT. This gives the protein CASSLSHGNTIYF.

The chain combines TRBV5-6 with TRBJ2-2; D call uncertain. Germline CDR1 and CDR2: SGHDT and YYEEEE. The ends were cut back, 1 base at V and 3 bases at J, with 16 bases in the middle. This CDR3 is 17 amino acids long. The CDR3 nucleotides are TGTGCCAGCAGCTTGCGAACACTTATCCGATACACCGGGGAGCTGTTTTTT. This translates into CASSLRTLIRYTGELFF.

The chain carries TRBV4-2 and TRBJ1-6; TRBD1 might be the D (6 bases). V was shortened by 1 base and J by 8 bases, with 12 bases between the two germline ends. CDR3 length: 15 amino acids. Germline CDR1 is LGHNA and CDR2 is YNFKEQ. The CDR3 here is CASSQGAGEDSPLHF. CDR3 DNA sequence: TGTGCCAGCAGCCAAGGTGCAGGGGAAGATTCACCCCTCCACTTT.

The V and J genes are TRBV5-8 and TRBJ2-2; 10 nucleotides line up with TRBD1. Trimming removed 3 bases from V and 3 bases from J; junction bases left unmatched: 2. The CDR3 runs 15 residues. The germline CDR1 and CDR2 sequences are SGHTS and YDEGEE. CDR3 sequence: CASSSGQGYTGELFF. CDR3 bases: TGTGCCAGCAGCTCGGGACAGGGGTACACCGGGGAGCTGTTTTTT.

CDR3 nucleotide sequence: TGTGCCAGCAGTTGGCGTGAGGGTAATTCACCCCTCCACTTT. Its translation is CASSWREGNSPLHF. The chain couples TRBV25-1 to TRBJ1-6; D gene uncertain. There are 14 residues in the CDR3. CDR1 and CDR2 from the germline V gene are MGHDK and SYGVNS. V dropped 5 bases and J dropped 6 bases, with 11 bases sitting between them.

The chain combines TRBV29-1 with TRBJ2-7; TRBD1 aligns across 10 bases. Trimming cost V 4 bases and J 6 bases; bases outside gene matches: 9. The CDR3 totals 14 residues. Germline V gene data show CDR1 as SQVTM and CDR2 as ANQGSEA. The CDR3 region is CSVGRDRGGVEQYF. The CDR3 nucleotides read TGCAGCGTTGGCCGGGACAGGGGTGGGGTCGAGCAGTACTTC.

This chain uses TRBV5-1 with TRBJ2-3; 10 nucleotides line up with TRBD1. Germline V gene data show CDR1 as SGHRS and CDR2 as YFSETQ. With 7 bases clipped from V and 7 bases from J, the junction kept 12 bases outside the gene matches. There are 15 residues in the CDR3. CDR3 amino acids: CASSFGTGEANTQYF. The CDR3 DNA sequence: TGCGCCAGCTCCTTCGGGACAGGGGAGGCGAATACGCAGTATTTT.